The 28 T cell receptor beta chains below were found in one sample sequenced in a study of blood T cell repertoires in COVID-19. Here immunoSEQ multiplex PCR was the method, and the copy in TCRdb shows in-frame clones only, minus some. This sample has 130,000 or so clones, with roughly three quarters found just once. What was sequenced was peripheral blood. The receptors come from a human donor in a cohort sampled during active COVID-19.

J is TRBJ2-3 and V is TRBV7-8; 9 positions agree with TRBD2. V lost 2 bases to trimming and J lost 5 bases; unmatched junction nucleotides: 8. The CDR3 runs to 16 residues. CDR1 is SGHVS and CDR2 is FQNEAQ in the germline V gene. Written as DNA, the CDR3 is TGTGCCAGCAGCTTACCTAGCGGGGAGTGGGTAGATACGCAGTATTTT. Translation: CASSLPSGEWVDTQYF.

The chain carries TRBV11-3 and TRBJ1-1; no definite D call. Germline CDR1 reads SGHNT; CDR2 reads YENEEA. CDR3 length equals 13 residues. Trimming removed 1 base at V and 6 bases at J, with 9 bases between. The CDR3 DNA follows: TGTGCCAGCAGCTTAGGGCCGGAGCCTGAAGCTTTCTTT. Encoded protein: CASSLGPEPEAFF.

The chain recombines TRBV5-1 with TRBJ1-1; D unclear. Looked up from germline, CDR1 is SGHRS and CDR2 is YFSETQ. The V end lost 7 bases, the J end lost 1 base, and 11 bases lay between the germline ends. The CDR3 runs 13 residues. The CDR3 region has the DNA TGCGCCAGCGGCATGGACGGGAACACTGAAGCTTTCTTT. Encoded protein: CASGMDGNTEAFF.

The chain employs TRBV7-2 and TRBJ1-6; 8 bases are a match to TRBD1. Germline trimming cut 1 base from V and 7 bases from J; bases unmatched to any gene: 9. The germline gives CDR1 SGHTA, CDR2 FQGNSA. The CDR3 spans 17 residues. CDR3 sequence (DNA): TGTGCCAGCAGCTTAGTCCACATCGGACAGGGCAATTCACCCCTCCACTTT. Residues: CASSLVHIGQGNSPLHF.

This clone came up a few times. The rearrangement joins TRBV2 to TRBJ2-7; 10 bases map to TRBD1. The CDR3 totals 12 residues. CDR1 is SNHLY, CDR2 FYNNEI, per germline. The J segment lost 6 bases and the V segment lost 8 bases, leaving 4 bases of the junction unmatched. The CDR3, as DNA: TGTGCCAGCGTGACAGGGGGCGCCGAGCAGTACTTC. Translated: CASVTGGAEQYF.

The chain recombines TRBV11-2 with TRBJ2-7; a weak D match, TRBD2 (6 bases). The V gene's germline CDR1 is SGHAT and CDR2 FQNNGV. This CDR3 region has 18 residues. Deletions cut 1 base from V and 2 bases from J, with 21 bases between. CDR3 amino acids: CASSLVGSRLVNPYEQYF. In DNA form, the CDR3 reads TGTGCCAGCAGCTTAGTTGGCTCGAGACTAGTAAATCCCTACGAGCAGTACTTC. Based on the CDR3 plus reference TRBV11-2 and TRBJ2-7, the full variable domain is EAGVAQSPRYKIIEKRQSVAFWCNPISGHATLYWYQQILGQGPKLLIQFQNNGVVDDSQLPKDRFSAERLKGVDSTLKIQPAKLEDSAVYLCASSLVGSRLVNPYEQYFGPGTRLTVT.

The chain couples TRBV6-5 to TRBJ2-7; tentative D call: TRBD2 (6 bases). Germline values: CDR1 MNHEY, CDR2 SVGAGI. The V and J ends lost 7 bases and 7 bases respectively, with 23 bases between them. This CDR3 comprises 15 residues. The CDR3 region is CASKEGGLLAREQYF. The CDR3, as DNA: TGTGCCAGCAAAGAGGGAGGTCTACTAGCACGAGAGCAGTACTTC.

The chain combines TRBV19 with TRBJ2-1; tentative D call: TRBD2 (5 bases). Germline-derived CDR1 and CDR2 are LNHDA and SQIVND (reference sequence). The ends were cut back, 1 base at V and 2 bases at J, with 15 bases in the middle. The CDR3 runs to 17 residues. The CDR3, as DNA: TGTGCCAGTAGTATAGGGGCCTCGGGTAGCGCCTACAATGAGCAGTTCTTC. Encoded protein: CASSIGASGSAYNEQFF.

The chain recombines TRBV6-1 with TRBJ2-7; perhaps TRBD2 as D (6 bases). V lost 3 bases and J 3 bases, leaving 9 bases between the germline ends. From germline, CDR1 is MNHNS and CDR2 SASEGT. There are 13 residues in the CDR3. The CDR3 DNA reads as TGTGCCAGCAGTGACCCGACTAGCTACGAGCAGTACTTC. This encodes CASSDPTSYEQYF.

This sequence joins TRBV24-1 and TRBJ2-2; the match to TRBD1 covers 9 bases. V lost 5 bases to trimming and J lost 3 bases; unmatched junction nucleotides: 9. The CDR3 loop spans 17 amino acids. From germline, CDR1 is KGHDR and CDR2 SFDVKD. CDR3 amino acids: CATSAAGGQGYTGELFF. CDR3 DNA sequence: TGTGCCACCAGTGCCGCTGGGGGACAGGGATACACCGGGGAGCTGTTTTTT.

The CDR3 region has the DNA TGTGCCAGCAACTTATACACCCCGTACTTC. Translation: CASNLYTPYF. This rearrangement joins TRBV5-8 to TRBJ2-7; D is unclear. The CDR3 is 10 residues long. V was cut by 6 bases and J by 12 bases, with 13 bases left in between. Germline loops: CDR1 SGHTS, CDR2 YDEGEE.

The chain joins TRBV29-1 to TRBJ1-2; TRBD1 aligns across 8 bases. J lost 4 bases, V lost 7 bases, and 11 bases had no gene match. The CDR3 sequence is 14 residues long. Germline-derived CDR1 and CDR2 are SQVTM and ANQGSEA. The CDR3 region has the DNA TGCAGCGGGGGGAGTCGGGGACAGGCCTATGGCTACACCTTC. It codes for CSGGSRGQAYGYTF.

The gene calls are TRBV19 and TRBJ2-7, with 9 bases aligning to TRBD1. CDR1 and CDR2 from the germline V gene are LNHDA and SQIVND (reference sequence). This CDR3 is 14 amino acids long. Trimming removed 7 bases from V and 3 bases from J; junction bases left unmatched: 7. CDR3 sequence reads: CASTFGTGHYEQYF. CDR3 DNA sequence: TGTGCCAGTACTTTCGGGACAGGGCACTACGAGCAGTACTTC.

This chain connects TRBV19 to TRBJ2-7, with D maybe TRBD1 (6 bases). This CDR3 contains 13 residues. V dropped 7 bases and J dropped 7 bases, with 17 bases sitting between them. Germline CDR1 and CDR2: LNHDA and SQIVND (reference sequence). The CDR3 region has the DNA TGTGCCAGTAAAGGGCGCAGGGGTGAGGAGCAGTACTTC. It is translated as CASKGRRGEEQYF.

In regard to this clone: Other DNA sequences within the sample encode an identical CDR3. The chain is built from TRBV2 and TRBJ1-2; 8 bases are a match to TRBD1. V lost 6 bases to trimming and J lost 4 bases; unmatched junction nucleotides: 7. The CDR3 is made up of 14 amino acids. CDR1 and CDR2 from the germline V gene are SNHLY and FYNNEI. The CDR3 coding sequence is TGTGCCAGCAGCCCTGGACAGGGTGGCTATGGCTACACCTTC. Amino acids: CASSPGQGGYGYTF.

As DNA, the CDR3 is TGTGCCAGCAGCGCGGGGACCGTGGGGACAGGTGAATTCTACGAGCAGTACTTC. As protein: CASSAGTVGTGEFYEQYF. The chain combines TRBV9 with TRBJ2-7; the match to TRBD1 covers 8 bases. Germline-derived CDR1 and CDR2 are SGDLS and YYNGEE. This CDR3 has 18 amino acids. With V trimmed by 3 bases and J by 3 bases, 17 bases remained unmatched.

The V and J genes are TRBV19 and TRBJ1-5; D might be TRBD1 (5 bases). Germline CDR1 reads LNHDA; CDR2 reads SQIVND (reference sequence). This CDR3 comprises 12 residues. Trimming shortened V by 6 bases and J by 10 bases, and 13 bases separated the two germline ends. CDR3 sequence (DNA): TGTGCCAGTAGACTGGGGGGGGATCCCCAGCATTTT. It yields the protein CASRLGGDPQHF.

The chain has TRBV7-9 and TRBJ2-3, with 10 bases identical to TRBD2. The length of the CDR3 is 16 residues. With 1 base clipped from V and 3 bases from J, the junction kept 4 bases outside the gene matches. Germline V gene sequence: CDR1 SEHNR, CDR2 FQNEAQ (reference sequence). This CDR3 reads CASSLGGLARTDTQYF. As DNA, the CDR3 is TGTGCCAGCAGCTTAGGGGGACTAGCGCGGACAGATACGCAGTATTTT.

This chain uses TRBV19 with TRBJ1-5; no definite D call. V lost 3 bases to trimming and J lost 6 bases, with 6 bases between them. The CDR3 runs to 12 residues. Germline CDR1 reads LNHDA; CDR2 reads SQIVND (reference sequence). The CDR3 spells CASSISSQPQHF. The CDR3 bases are TGTGCCAGTAGTATTTCCAGTCAGCCCCAGCATTTT.

V and J are TRBV28 and TRBJ2-7, with D unclear. Germline lookup yields CDR1 MDHEN and CDR2 SYDVKM. The CDR3 loop spans 11 amino acids. Trimming left V 6 bases short and J 5 bases short, with 8 bases between. In DNA form, the CDR3 reads TGTGCCAGCAGCCACTCGGACGAGCAGTACTTC. This translates into CASSHSDEQYF.

The chain uses TRBV9 and TRBJ2-1; no clear D gene. Germline CDR1 SGDLS, CDR2 YYNGEE. This CDR3 spans 14 amino acids. Deletions cut 0 bases from V and 2 bases from J, with 6 bases between. CDR3 protein: CASSVGGTYNEQFF. CDR3 sequence (DNA): TGTGCCAGCAGCGTAGGCGGTACCTACAATGAGCAGTTCTTC.

The chain employs TRBV2 and TRBJ1-4; a possible D gene is TRBD1 (6 bases). Trimming cost V 4 bases and J 6 bases, with 6 bases left between them. CDR1 is SNHLY and CDR2 is FYNNEI in the germline V gene. This CDR3 is 12 amino acids long. This CDR3 reads CASSGTDEKLFF. As DNA, the CDR3 is TGTGCCAGCAGTGGGACAGATGAAAAACTGTTTTTT.

The gene calls are TRBV19 and TRBJ1-5; possible D gene TRBD1, 6 bases. V lost 4 bases to trimming and J lost 5 bases, with 15 bases between them. The germline V gene encodes CDR1 LNHDA and CDR2 SQIVND (reference sequence). The CDR3 covers 15 residues. The CDR3 loop reads CASSTSDSPYQPQHF. CDR3 nucleotides: TGTGCCAGTAGTACCTCGGACAGCCCCTATCAGCCCCAGCATTTT.

This rearrangement joins TRBV11-3 to TRBJ1-1; TRBD1 matches at 8 bases. The CDR3 has 15 residues. CDR1 and CDR2 (germline): SGHNT, YENEEA. The J segment lost 2 bases and the V segment lost 5 bases, leaving 7 bases of the junction unmatched. The CDR3 loop reads CASSPSTGANTEAFF. The CDR3 DNA reads as TGTGCCAGCAGCCCTTCGACAGGGGCCAACACTGAAGCTTTCTTT.

The chain recombines TRBV7-6 with TRBJ1-1; D is undetermined. Germline V gene data show CDR1 as SGHVS and CDR2 as FNYEAQ. The ends were cut back, 4 bases at V and 5 bases at J, with 17 bases in the middle. The CDR3 loop spans 15 amino acids. The CDR3 is CASSSGPARGTEAFF. In DNA form, the CDR3 reads TGTGCCAGCAGCTCCGGGCCGGCCCGGGGAACTGAAGCTTTCTTT.

The chain employs TRBV24-1 and TRBJ2-7, with 10 bases identical to TRBD1. The CDR3 is made up of 13 amino acids. Germline CDR1 and CDR2: KGHDR and SFDVKD. The J segment lost 2 bases and the V segment lost 9 bases, leaving 3 bases of the junction unmatched. CDR3 nucleotides: TGTGCCACCGAGGGACAGGGGACCTACGAGCAGTACTTC. Translation gives CATEGQGTYEQYF.

The chain has TRBV5-1 and TRBJ2-2, with a weak D call TRBD2 (6 bases). This CDR3 contains 16 residues. Germline CDR1 and CDR2: SGHRS and YFSETQ. Trimming pared 0 bases from V and 4 bases from J, leaving 13 bases between. In nucleotides, the CDR3 is TGCGCCAGCAGCTTGGGGCCTGGGAGGCGCACCGGGGAGCTGTTTTTT. Translation gives CASSLGPGRRTGELFF. The entire variable domain, with the rest obtained from reference TRBV5-1 and TRBJ2-2, is as follows: KAGVTQTPRYLIKTRGQQVTLSCSPISGHRSVSWYQQTPGQGLQFLFEYFSETQRNKGNFPGRFSGRQFSNSRSEMNVSTLELGDSALYLCASSLGPGRRTGELFFGEGSRLTVL.

This clone was counted a few times. The chain employs TRBV5-1 and TRBJ2-7; a weak D match, TRBD2 (6 bases). V gave up 2 bases and J gave up 2 bases, with 8 bases separating them. This CDR3 is 13 amino acids long. In germline, CDR1 is SGHRS, CDR2 YFSETQ. CDR3 bases: TGCGCCAGCAGCTTCACGGGGGCCTACGAGCAGTACTTC. It codes for CASSFTGAYEQYF.